The T cell receptor (beta chain) described here comes from a study of lymphopenia after photon versus proton radiotherapy. There are 14 residues in the CDR3. The ends were cut back, 1 base at V and 7 bases at J, with 13 bases in the middle. Germline V gives CDR1 SGHTA, CDR2 FQGNSA. Study-level points and caveats: Post-nadir TCR diversity decline inversely tracked overall survival among those who died. After lymphocyte nadir, photon-treated repertoires showed oligoclonal expansion, especially CD8+ Temra. Proton therapy kept repertoires fairly stable, unlike photons, which gained effector/memory cells.

Data came from immunoSEQ multiplex PCR; TCRdb stores just in-frame clones and leaves some out. The data hold roughly 25,000 clones, with roughly 80% observed a single time. Worth noting for this clone: Its antigen remains unidentified.

The chain uses TRBV7-2 and TRBJ2-5; a possible D gene is TRBD2 (5 bases). The source of this sequence is a woman between 65 and 79 years old with pancreatic cancer. Source: peripheral blood, taken from a patient treated with proton-based radiotherapy. DNA for the CDR3: TGTGCCAGCAGCTTAGGATGGGAGTCGGGGACCCAGTACTTC. Residues: CASSLGWESGTQYF.